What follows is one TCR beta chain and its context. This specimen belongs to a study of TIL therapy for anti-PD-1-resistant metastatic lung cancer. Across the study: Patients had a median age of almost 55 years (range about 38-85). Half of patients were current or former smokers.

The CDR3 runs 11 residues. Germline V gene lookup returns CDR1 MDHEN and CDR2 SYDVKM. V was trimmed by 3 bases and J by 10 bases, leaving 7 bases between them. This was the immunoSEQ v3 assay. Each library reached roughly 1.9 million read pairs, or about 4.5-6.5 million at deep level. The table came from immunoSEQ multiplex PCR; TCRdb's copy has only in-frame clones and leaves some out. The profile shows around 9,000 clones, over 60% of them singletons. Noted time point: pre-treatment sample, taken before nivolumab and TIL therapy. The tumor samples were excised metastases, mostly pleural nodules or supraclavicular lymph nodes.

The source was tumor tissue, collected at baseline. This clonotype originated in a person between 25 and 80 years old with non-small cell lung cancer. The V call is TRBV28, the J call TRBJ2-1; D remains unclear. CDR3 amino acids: CASSLVDEQFF. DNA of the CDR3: TGTGCCAGCAGTTTGGTCGACGAGCAGTTCTTC.